This is a list of T cell receptor beta chains from one sample in a study of T cell responses to AZD1222 COVID-19 vaccine. TCRdb keeps only in-frame clones here, not all; method: immunoSEQ multiplex PCR. The repertoire holds some 140,000 clones, with 88% as singletons. Material: peripheral blood, obtained on day 0 of AZD1222 vaccination. Receptors were obtained from an adult in good health. CDR3s include the opening cysteine and the closing phenylalanine or tryptophan. Each record gives: V gene, D gene, J gene, CDR3 protein. A D gene is named only where the DNA matches it firmly.

TRBV10-3,-,TRBJ2-1,CAIRARASSYNEQFF
TRBV6-1,TRBD1,TRBJ1-3,CASSDRRTGGNTIYF
TRBV5-1,-,TRBJ1-2,CASSLSGGQSGYTF
TRBV29-1,-,TRBJ2-7,CSVWQGGSYEQYF
TRBV23-1,-,TRBJ1-2,CASSLRGTDSNYGYTF
TRBV10-1,-,TRBJ2-2,CASSEGSRQDTNTGELFF
TRBV6-5,TRBD1,TRBJ1-2,CASSYRTGTNYGYTF
TRBV29-1,-,TRBJ1-4,CSVGEGTNEKLFF
TRBV11-2,TRBD1,TRBJ1-6,CASSLGQRIFSYNSPLHF
TRBV29-1,-,TRBJ1-1,CSAVGPSANTEAFF
TRBV27,TRBD1,TRBJ1-5,CASSLQGDQPQHF
TRBV7-2,-,TRBJ2-7,CASSLAGGGEQYF
TRBV6-5,-,TRBJ1-2,CASSYSDSNYGYTF
TRBV7-2,-,TRBJ1-5,CASSPRVGQPQHF
TRBV14,-,TRBJ2-4,CASSQRGSQNIQYF
TRBV19,-,TRBJ1-2,CASSTSDRNYGYTF
TRBV10-3,TRBD2,TRBJ2-7,CAISDPGLAGYEQYF
TRBV27,-,TRBJ1-2,CASSPTGYYGYTF
TRBV4-2,-,TRBJ2-3,CASSLTGKGDTQYF
TRBV15,TRBD1,TRBJ2-6,CATSRGGQGLFSGANVLTF
TRBV7-2,-,TRBJ1-3,CASSRGDRSSGNTIYF
TRBV15,TRBD1,TRBJ1-2,CATSRDLVGGGWYGYTF
TRBV18,TRBD2,TRBJ2-1,CASSPAASGGSTYNEQFF
TRBV10-3,TRBD1,TRBJ1-1,CATRQGAATITEAFF
TRBV10-3,TRBD1,TRBJ1-4,CATAEATGGSTNEKLFF
TRBV11-2,-,TRBJ2-7,CASSLNEGREQYF
TRBV18,-,TRBJ1-2,CASSPRDYGYTF
TRBV3-1/TRBV3-2,TRBD2,TRBJ2-1,CASSLAGGENEQFF
TRBV5-1,-,TRBJ1-2,CASSIHRGEGYTF
TRBV7-2,-,TRBJ1-1,CASSSDRFAEAFF
TRBV19,-,TRBJ2-2,CASSRGQHDTGELFF
TRBV6-2/TRBV6-3,-,TRBJ1-1,CASSYSQVPGAFF
TRBV7-9,-,TRBJ1-1,CASSVQGNTEAFF
TRBV5-1,-,TRBJ2-5,CASSPGGAGETQYF
TRBV4-1,-,TRBJ1-1,CASSSSRDGLRNTEAFF
TRBV3-1/TRBV3-2,-,TRBJ2-7,CASSQAYDTSYEQYF
TRBV11-2,-,TRBJ1-1,CASSLQQGLGTEAFF
TRBV18,-,TRBJ2-2,CASVTTGYTGELFF
TRBV13,TRBD1,TRBJ2-1,CASSLTDRGLEQFF
TRBV10-3,TRBD1,TRBJ1-2,CAISPGGQGHGYTF
TRBV2,TRBD1,TRBJ2-7,CASRAAGGRREQYF
TRBV2,-,TRBJ2-3,CASSEDLGAADTQYF
TRBV5-5,-,TRBJ2-1,CASSSRTSFDEQFF
TRBV3-1/TRBV3-2,-,TRBJ1-4,CASSLRGTTNEKLFF
TRBV6-5,TRBD1,TRBJ2-7,CASSYGQGIHEQYF
TRBV27,-,TRBJ1-1,CASSFGGATEAFF
TRBV3-1/TRBV3-2,-,TRBJ2-2,CASSFAGELFF
TRBV11-2,-,TRBJ2-7,CASSLAGGSSYEQYF
TRBV4-3,TRBD1,TRBJ1-4,CASSRTDAGGKLFF